These 18 T cell receptor beta chains were all obtained from the same sample, sequenced in a study of blood T cell repertoires in COVID-19. Profiling relied on immunoSEQ multiplex PCR, and the TCRdb table lists in-frame clones only, not all of them. The data hold around 250,000 clones, with roughly 89% observed a single time. The sequenced sample consisted of peripheral blood. These receptors were obtained from a woman aged 60-75 years with COVID-19, enrolled during active disease.

The V gene is TRBV4-2, the J gene TRBJ1-1; 11 positions agree with TRBD1. V gave up 3 bases and J gave up 11 bases; unmatched junction bases: 5. CDR1 is LGHNA, CDR2 YNFKEQ, per germline. The CDR3 has 13 amino acids. The CDR3 loop is CASSQDRGRWAFF. Here the CDR3 DNA reads TGTGCCAGCAGCCAGGACAGGGGGCGCTGGGCTTTCTTT.

The chain is built from TRBV2 and TRBJ1-2; D is ambiguous. Germline V gene data show CDR1 as SNHLY and CDR2 as FYNNEI. CDR3 length equals 13 residues. Trimming left V 7 bases short and J 0 bases short, with 9 bases between. The CDR3 loop reads CASKVGANYGYTF. CDR3 sequence (DNA): TGTGCCAGCAAGGTGGGAGCTAACTATGGCTACACCTTC. Variable domain in full (rest from reference TRBV2 and TRBJ1-2): EPEVTQTPSHQVTQMGQEVILRCVPISNHLYFYWYRQILGQKVEFLVSFYNNEISEKSEIFDDQFSVERPDGSNFTLKIRSTKLEDSAMYFCASKVGANYGYTFGSGTRLTVV.

In the case of this clone: A junction end diverges from the germline sequence, so it may reflect a read error. The rearrangement joins TRBV29-1 to TRBJ1-2; 7 nucleotides align to TRBD1. The CDR3 is made up of 14 amino acids. The germline V gene encodes CDR1 SQVTM and CDR2 ANQGSEA. The CDR3 loop reads CSVEDRAGLGGYTF. CDR3 nucleotide sequence: TGCAGCGTGGAAGACAGGGCCGGGCTCGGAGGCTACACCTTC. The entire variable domain, with the rest obtained from reference TRBV29-1 and TRBJ1-2, is as follows: SAVISQKPSRDICQRGTSLTIQCQVDSQVTMMFWYRQQPGQSLTLIATANQGSEATYESGFVIDKFPISRPNLTFSTLTVSNMSPEDSSIYLCSVEDRAGLGGYTFGSGTRLTVV.

This clone appeared a single time. J is TRBJ1-2 and V is TRBV29-1; 8 bases align to TRBD1. The CDR3 totals 12 residues. Germline V CDR1 and CDR2: SQVTM, ANQGSEA. After removal of 5 bases from V and 4 bases from J, the junction contained 3 bases not matched to a gene. The CDR3 nucleotides are TGCAGCGTTCAGGGGGCTTCCTATGGCTACACCTTC. It yields the protein CSVQGASYGYTF.

The chain is built from TRBV6-5 and TRBJ1-5; D perhaps matches TRBD1 (5 bases). This CDR3 is 14 amino acids long. Germline V gene data show CDR1 as MNHEY and CDR2 as SVGAGI. The V end lost 2 bases, the J end lost 2 bases, and 7 bases lay between the germline ends. The CDR3 region has the DNA TGTGCCAGCAGTTACAGGGGTGGCAATCAGCCCCAGCATTTT. Its translation is CASSYRGGNQPQHF.

The chain is built from TRBV7-9 and TRBJ1-1, with 7 positions matching TRBD1. CDR3 length equals 16 residues. Germline CDR1 is SEHNR and CDR2 is FQNEAQ (reference sequence). Losses at the gene ends were 5 bases for V and 0 bases for J; bases not matched to a gene: 9. CDR3: CASSDWTGPLNTEAFF. The CDR3 coding sequence is TGTGCCAGCAGCGACTGGACAGGCCCTTTGAACACTGAAGCTTTCTTT.

This chain uses TRBV14 with TRBJ1-2; TRBD1 might be the D (6 bases). The germline gives CDR1 SGHDN, CDR2 FVKESK. V was cut by 1 base and J by 7 bases, with 22 bases left in between. The CDR3 totals 17 residues. The CDR3 here is CASSQATGKKVGTGYTF. DNA for the CDR3: TGTGCCAGCAGCCAAGCGACAGGAAAAAAAGTCGGCACTGGCTACACCTTC.

A remark on this clone: Other DNA sequences in the sample encode the same CDR3. The chain employs TRBV19 and TRBJ2-5; 9 positions agree with TRBD1. Germline V CDR1 and CDR2: LNHDA, SQIVND (reference sequence). This CDR3 comprises 15 residues. Trimming took 5 bases from V and 5 from J; bases not matched to a gene: 9. CDR3 nucleotide sequence: TGTGCCAGTAGTCCCGGGACAGGGTGGGGGGAGACCCAGTACTTC. This sequence encodes CASSPGTGWGETQYF.

The sample holds one count of this clone. The gene calls are TRBV4-3 and TRBJ1-2; 7 nucleotides agree with TRBD1. The germline gives CDR1 LGHNA, CDR2 YSLEER. This CDR3 region has 14 residues. Trimming removed 0 bases from V and 11 bases from J; junction bases left unmatched: 9. The CDR3 spells CASSQEKRGTVYTF. In DNA form, the CDR3 reads TGCGCCAGCAGCCAAGAGAAAAGGGGGACAGTGTACACCTTC.

V usage is TRBV30 and J usage is TRBJ1-5; TRBD1 matches at 9 bases. The germline gives CDR1 GTSNPN, CDR2 SVGIG (reference sequence). The CDR3 has 13 amino acids. J gave up 7 bases and V 1 base, and 2 bases lay outside the gene matches. The CDR3 loop reads CAWSGQGGQPQHF. As DNA, the CDR3 is TGTGCCTGGAGTGGACAGGGGGGACAGCCCCAGCATTTT.

The J gene is TRBJ1-2, the V gene TRBV19, with 7 bases matching TRBD1. CDR3 length: 15 amino acids. Germline loops: CDR1 LNHDA, CDR2 SQIVND (reference sequence). J was trimmed by 8 bases and V by 5 bases; bases with no gene match: 14. CDR3: CASSPGRGGRHGYTF. The CDR3 nucleotides are TGTGCCAGTAGTCCGGGTCGAGGGGGCAGGCACGGCTACACCTTC. The variable domain in full, completed from reference TRBV19 and TRBJ1-2, reads DGGITQSPKYLFRKEGQNVTLSCEQNLNHDAMYWYRQDPGQGLRLIYYSQIVNDFQKGDIAEGYSVSREKKESFPLTVTSAQKNPTAFYLCASSPGRGGRHGYTFGSGTRLTVV.

The rearrangement links TRBV5-4 to TRBJ1-6, with 8 positions matching TRBD1. In germline, CDR1 is SGHNT, CDR2 YYREEE (reference sequence). The V and J ends lost 4 bases and 7 bases, in that order; junction bases with no gene match: 7. The CDR3 runs 15 residues. This chain's CDR3 is CASSPGQEKNSPLHF. CDR3 nucleotides: TGTGCCAGCAGCCCGGGACAGGAGAAAAATTCACCCCTCCACTTT.

This clone was found a few times. The chain couples TRBV6-5 to TRBJ1-6; TRBD1 aligns across 10 bases. V dropped 7 bases and J dropped 7; count of bases not matched to a gene: 7. Germline assignment: CDR1 MNHEY and CDR2 SVGAGI. There are 15 residues in the CDR3. CDR3 sequence reads: CASNAWGQGNSPLHF. The CDR3 DNA sequence: TGTGCCAGCAATGCCTGGGGACAGGGGAATTCACCCCTCCACTTT.

This chain links TRBV18 with TRBJ1-1; the D gene is possibly TRBD1 (5 bases). V lost 1 base to trimming and J lost 0 bases, with 9 bases between them. This CDR3 comprises 15 residues. Germline V gene sequence: CDR1 KGHSH, CDR2 LQKENI. The CDR3 loop reads CASSPQPDMNTEAFF. CDR3 DNA sequence: TGTGCCAGCTCACCACAGCCGGACATGAACACTGAAGCTTTCTTT.

V gene TRBV11-2 combines with J gene TRBJ1-2, with D unclear. Trimming shortened V by 2 bases and J by 6 bases, and 10 bases separated the two germline ends. Per germline, CDR1 SGHAT and CDR2 FQNNGV. The CDR3 runs 13 residues. This CDR3 is CASSLYDADGYTF. In nucleotides, the CDR3 is TGTGCCAGCAGCTTATACGATGCGGATGGCTACACCTTC. Complete variable domain (other parts from reference TRBV11-2 and TRBJ1-2): EAGVAQSPRYKIIEKRQSVAFWCNPISGHATLYWYQQILGQGPKLLIQFQNNGVVDDSQLPKDRFSAERLKGVDSTLKIQPAKLEDSAVYLCASSLYDADGYTFGSGTRLTVV.

The gene calls are TRBV19 and TRBJ2-6, with 12 bases lining up with TRBD1. This CDR3 is 17 amino acids long. The J segment lost 2 bases and the V segment lost 7 bases, leaving 6 bases of the junction unmatched. The germline CDR1 and CDR2 sequences are LNHDA and SQIVND (reference sequence). The CDR3 DNA reads TGTGCCAGTAATGAGGGACAGGGGGCGCCTGGGGCCAACGTCCTGACTTTC. Its protein is CASNEGQGAPGANVLTF.

CDR3 residues: CASSQETQGYGYTF. As DNA, the CDR3 is TGTGCCAGCAGCCAAGAGACTCAGGGCTATGGCTACACCTTC. The rearrangement joins TRBV3-1 (or the pseudogene TRBV3-2) to TRBJ1-2, with D perhaps TRBD1 (5 bases). In germline, CDR1 is LGHDT, CDR2 YNNKEL (reference sequence). V was clipped by 0 bases and J by 4 bases, with 9 bases between them. The CDR3 extends over 14 amino acids.

The rearrangement links TRBV2 to TRBJ1-1; 7 bases align to TRBD1. The CDR3 is 14 residues long. CDR1 SNHLY and CDR2 FYNNEI come from the germline V gene. V lost 5 bases and J lost 0; bases outside the gene matches: 3. CDR3 amino acids: CASSTDRVNTEAFF. CDR3 coding DNA: TGTGCCAGCAGTACCGACAGGGTGAACACTGAAGCTTTCTTT.